A selection of T cell receptor beta chains follows, all from one sample in a study of blood T cell repertoires in COVID-19. Clones were read by immunoSEQ multiplex PCR, and TCRdb kept only the in-frame ones, dropping some. The sample has hundreds of thousands of clones; around 86% are singletons. The sample comprised PBMCs or T cells enriched from blood (not recorded which). These receptors originate from a woman between 50 and 59 years old who had recovered from COVID-19. The CDR3 runs from the conserved cysteine through the conserved F or W. D genes are given only for firm matches. A row's size may be missing; if present it is once, few, many or a size class.

abundance,d_gene,j_gene,v_gene,len,CDR3aa,CDR3nt
NA,NA,TRBJ2-7,TRBV5-1,18,CASSFGWGSGTTLNEQYF,TGCGCCAGCAGCTTTGGTTGGGGGTCGGGGACAACCTTGAACGAGCAGTACTTC
few,TRBD1,TRBJ2-7,TRBV10-3,12,CAISGQGYEQYF,TGTGCCATCAGTGGACAGGGATACGAGCAGTACTTC
NA,TRBD1,TRBJ2-7,TRBV4-1,14,CASSARDRFYEQYF,TGCGCCAGCAGCGCCCGGGACAGATTCTACGAGCAGTACTTC
NA,NA,TRBJ2-5,TRBV28,16,CASKPRVRKGGETQYF,TGTGCCAGCAAGCCTCGAGTTCGGAAAGGAGGGGAGACCCAGTACTTC
NA,TRBD2,TRBJ2-7,TRBV4-1,16,CASSQVFSGIPYEQYF,TGCGCCAGCAGCCAAGTGTTTAGCGGGATTCCCTACGAGCAGTACTTC
NA,TRBD1,TRBJ2-1,TRBV18,15,CASSHGQGKYNEQFF,TGTGCCAGCTCCCACGGACAGGGCAAGTACAATGAGCAGTTCTTC
NA,TRBD1,TRBJ2-3,TRBV7-9,15,CASSSRRQGSDTQYF,TGTGCCAGCAGTTCACGTAGACAGGGCTCGGATACGCAGTATTTT
NA,TRBD1,TRBJ2-1,TRBV3-1/TRBV3-2,15,CASSQAGGFYNEQFF,TGTGCCAGCAGCCAAGCAGGGGGTTTTTACAATGAGCAGTTCTTC
NA,TRBD1,TRBJ1-2,TRBV19,14,CASKGTGKNYGYTF,TGTGCCAGTAAGGGGACAGGGAAGAACTATGGCTACACCTTC
NA,TRBD1,TRBJ1-1,TRBV9,13,CASSRDRDTEAFF,TGTGCCAGCAGCCGCGACAGGGACACTGAAGCTTTCTTT
NA,NA,TRBJ1-4,TRBV7-2,15,CASSFAREGQTKLFF,TGTGCCAGCAGCTTTGCCAGGGAGGGCCAGACAAAACTGTTTTTT
NA,TRBD1,TRBJ2-2,TRBV3-1/TRBV3-2,18,CASSQVWGRGRPTGELFF,TGTGCCAGCAGCCAAGTGTGGGGAAGGGGGCGTCCTACCGGGGAGCTGTTTTTT
NA,NA,TRBJ2-2,TRBV4-3,16,CASSQDGSGKDGELFF,TGCGCCAGCAGCCAAGATGGGTCAGGGAAGGACGGGGAGCTGTTTTTT
NA,NA,TRBJ2-1,TRBV11-1,14,CASSFPGAYNEQFF,TGTGCCAGCAGCTTTCCGGGGGCCTACAATGAGCAGTTCTTC
NA,NA,TRBJ1-1,TRBV6-5,15,CASSYSHRGRPEAFF,TGTGCCAGCAGTTACTCGCATCGAGGGCGGCCTGAAGCTTTCTTT
NA,TRBD1,TRBJ1-2,TRBV19,15,CASSTLAGGGYGYTF,TGTGCCAGTAGTACCCTTGCAGGGGGCGGCTATGGCTACACCTTC
NA,TRBD1,TRBJ2-7,TRBV6-6,15,CASKAQPQGIYEQYF,TGTGCCAGCAAGGCCCAGCCACAGGGGATCTACGAGCAGTACTTC
NA,TRBD1,TRBJ1-2,TRBV27,14,CASSRTGTGDGYTF,TGTGCCAGCAGTCGGACCGGGACAGGGGATGGCTACACCTTC
NA,NA,TRBJ1-2,TRBV5-6,13,CASSLVADYGYTF,TGTGCCAGCAGCTTGGTGGCAGACTATGGCTACACCTTC
NA,TRBD1,TRBJ1-2,TRBV7-2,14,CASSPDRASYGYTF,TGTGCCAGCAGCCCGGACAGGGCATCCTATGGCTACACCTTC
NA,NA,TRBJ1-5,TRBV29-1,12,CSVVSTDQPQHF,TGCAGCGTTGTGAGTACCGATCAGCCCCAGCATTTT
NA,NA,TRBJ2-3,TRBV5-8,13,CASSAGVGDTQYF,TGTGCCAGCAGTGCAGGGGTTGGGGATACGCAGTATTTT
NA,TRBD2,TRBJ2-3,TRBV5-1,17,CASSLVSGGANADTQYF,TGCGCCAGCAGCTTGGTTAGCGGGGGGGCCAATGCAGATACGCAGTATTTT
NA,NA,TRBJ1-5,TRBV5-1,14,CASSLVGGEQPQHF,TGCGCCAGCAGCTTGGTGGGGGGAGAGCAGCCCCAGCATTTT
NA,NA,TRBJ2-2,TRBV4-1,15,CASSLSTGNTGELFF,TGCGCCAGCAGCCTTTCGACGGGAAACACCGGGGAGCTGTTTTTT
NA,TRBD2,TRBJ2-1,TRBV28,13,CASSSGLAYEQFF,TGTGCCAGCAGTTCTGGACTAGCCTATGAGCAGTTCTTC
NA,NA,TRBJ1-1,TRBV19,14,CASNFPFTNTEAFF,TGTGCCAGTAACTTCCCCTTTACCAACACTGAAGCTTTCTTT
NA,TRBD1,TRBJ2-3,TRBV14,16,CASSQIRDRMTDTQYF,TGTGCCAGCAGCCAAATTCGGGACAGAATGACAGATACGCAGTATTTT
NA,NA,TRBJ2-5,TRBV4-3,14,CASSQGGGRETQYF,TGCGCCAGCAGCCAAGGGGGGGGGCGAGAGACCCAGTACTTC
NA,TRBD1,TRBJ1-4,TRBV5-4,17,CASSLFVGTGTNEKLFF,TGTGCCAGCAGCCTCTTCGTGGGGACAGGAACTAATGAAAAACTGTTTTTT
NA,TRBD2,TRBJ2-5,TRBV7-8,15,CASSPGLAGVETQYF,TGTGCCAGCAGCCCGGGACTAGCGGGGGTGGAGACCCAGTACTTC
NA,NA,TRBJ1-3,TRBV18,17,CASSPSAGHSSGNTIYF,TGTGCCAGCTCACCATCGGCAGGCCATAGCTCTGGAAACACCATATATTTT
NA,NA,TRBJ1-5,TRBV18,13,CASSRGVGQPQHF,TGTGCCAGCTCACGCGGGGTGGGACAGCCCCAGCATTTT
NA,TRBD1,TRBJ2-5,TRBV15,13,CATSKGQGETQYF,TGTGCCACCAGCAAGGGACAGGGGGAGACCCAGTACTTC
NA,NA,TRBJ1-1,TRBV3-1/TRBV3-2,13,CASSGEMNTEAFF,TGTGCCAGCAGCGGTGAGATGAACACTGAAGCTTTCTTT
NA,NA,TRBJ2-5,TRBV3-1/TRBV3-2,15,CASSQDLSGEKTQYF,TGTGCCAGCAGCCAAGATCTATCGGGGGAGAAGACCCAGTACTTC
NA,TRBD2,TRBJ2-2,TRBV7-3,14,CASSLSGMNGELFF,TGTGCCAGCAGCCTTAGCGGGATGAACGGGGAGCTGTTTTTT
once,NA,TRBJ2-7,TRBV7-2,17,CASSLAPGDFISYEQYF,TGTGCCAGCAGCTTAGCCCCAGGGGATTTTATCTCCTACGAGCAGTACTTC
NA,NA,TRBJ2-5,TRBV28,15,CASSLRFGRVETQYF,TGTGCCAGCAGCTTACGTTTCGGGCGGGTAGAGACCCAGTACTTC
NA,NA,TRBJ1-1,TRBV7-2,15,CASSLEGQITTEAFF,TGTGCCAGCAGCTTAGAGGGGCAGATCACAACTGAAGCTTTCTTT
NA,TRBD1,TRBJ1-2,TRBV28,13,CASRLTGGYGYTF,TGTGCCAGCAGGTTGACAGGGGGTTATGGCTACACCTTC
few,TRBD1,TRBJ1-1,TRBV23-1,18,CASSQKRTGGDWDTEAFF,TGCGCCAGCAGTCAAAAAAGGACAGGGGGCGATTGGGATACTGAAGCTTTCTTT
NA,NA,TRBJ1-2,TRBV7-2,14,CASQEEPDNYGYTF,TGTGCCAGCCAAGAGGAGCCGGATAACTATGGCTACACCTTC
NA,NA,TRBJ2-7,TRBV2,14,CASSAAGYGLEQYF,TGTGCCAGCAGTGCGGCGGGATATGGCCTCGAGCAGTACTTC
NA,NA,TRBJ1-6,TRBV5-1,15,CASSIRQLYNSPLHF,TGCGCCAGCAGCATCCGACAGCTCTATAATTCACCCCTCCACTTT